This TCR beta chain was sequenced for a study of T cells and copy number aberrations in small-cell lung cancer. Study observations and caveats: Versus adjacent lung, tumor T-cell richness and clonality were lower; density nonsignificantly. All specimens were formalin-fixed paraffin-embedded tissue, prone to sequencing artifacts.

V lost 8 bases to trimming and J lost 7 bases, with 18 bases between them. Germline CDR1 reads MNHEY; CDR2 reads SMNVEV (reference sequence). The CDR3 is made up of 13 amino acids. Clones were read by immunoSEQ multiplex PCR, and TCRdb kept only the in-frame ones, dropping some. Of more than 6,500 clones in the sample, about 72% were seen once. As concerns this clone: Its antigen is not identified.

V usage is TRBV27 and J usage is TRBJ2-7, with D tentatively TRBD2 (5 bases). The source material was normal tissue next to the tumor. The receptor was isolated from a woman aged 65 to 85 with small cell lung cancer. Some clones in this sample may be carry-over from other donors' samples. As DNA, the CDR3 is TGTGCCAGCCGGGATTTGGTGGGTGGAGAGCAGTACTTC. Translating gives CASRDLVGGEQYF.